This entry lists 18 T cell receptor beta chains sequenced from one sample in a study of cytomegalovirus exposure and HLA in healthy donors. Primers included in the PCR were 60 Vbeta and 13 Jbeta primers. Repertoires were generated with immunoSEQ multiplex PCR, while TCRdb's copy carries only in-frame clones and drops some. The sample has 100,000 to 150,000 clones, around 81% seen once. The sample taken for sequencing was PBMCs. The receptors shown here come from a female donor in good health and CMV-seronegative.

The V gene is TRBV14, the J gene TRBJ1-3; TRBD1 matches 8 bases. CDR1 is SGHDN, CDR2 FVKESK, per germline. The CDR3 spans 16 residues. V lost 2 bases and J lost 1; bases outside the gene matches: 4. The DNA of the CDR3 is TGTGCCAGCAGCCAACCAGGGGGCAGTTCTGGAAACACCATATATTTT. Protein sequence: CASSQPGGSSGNTIYF.

This rearrangement joins TRBV6-1 to TRBJ1-2; the match to TRBD1 covers 8 bases. Per the germline V gene, CDR1 is MNHNS and CDR2 is SASEGT. V lost 6 bases, J lost 1 base, and 7 bases stayed unmatched. The CDR3 is 15 residues long. The CDR3 loop reads CASRDPDRGNYGYTF. The CDR3 nucleotides are TGTGCCAGCAGGGACCCCGACAGGGGTAACTATGGCTACACCTTC.

The rearrangement joins TRBV4-1 to TRBJ2-3, with 11 bases identical to TRBD2. The CDR3 length is 15 residues. Germline V CDR1 and CDR2: MGHRA, YSYEKL. The trim removed 4 bases at V and 4 bases at J, leaving 4 bases unmatched. DNA for the CDR3: TGCGCCAGCAGCCGAACTAGCGGGGGCCCAGATACGCAGTATTTT. Residues: CASSRTSGGPDTQYF.

This chain joins TRBV14 and TRBJ1-4; D might be TRBD1 (6 bases). The CDR3 extends over 15 amino acids. Trimming stripped 1 base from V and 5 bases from J, with 11 bases between. Germline V gene lookup returns CDR1 SGHDN and CDR2 FVKESK. The CDR3 region is CASSQVRGINEKLFF. In nucleotides, the CDR3 is TGTGCCAGCAGCCAAGTGAGGGGGATCAATGAAAAACTGTTTTTT. The whole variable domain, remainder taken from reference TRBV14 and TRBJ1-4, is EAGVTQFPSHSVIEKGQTVTLRCDPISGHDNLYWYRRVMGKEIKFLLHFVKESKQDESGMPNNRFLAERTGGTYSTLKVQPAELEDSGVYFCASSQVRGINEKLFFGSGTQLSVL.

This chain uses TRBV10-1 with TRBJ1-5; TRBD1 aligns across 8 bases. Per germline, CDR1 WNHNN and CDR2 SYGVQD (reference sequence). The V gene end was trimmed by 2 bases and the J gene end by 3 bases; junction bases not matched to a gene: 12. The CDR3 has 18 residues. CDR3 residues: CASSERTGFRVLNQPQHF. The CDR3 DNA reads TGCGCCAGCAGTGAGAGGACAGGGTTTAGGGTCCTCAATCAGCCCCAGCATTTT.

The rearrangement uses TRBV11-3 and TRBJ2-3; no clear D gene. CDR1 SGHNT and CDR2 YENEEA come from the germline V gene. V lost 3 bases and J 2 bases, leaving 3 bases between the germline ends. The CDR3 has 12 residues. CDR3 region: CASSFNTDTQYF. The CDR3 nucleotides are TGTGCCAGCAGCTTTAACACAGATACGCAGTATTTT. The full variable domain, its missing parts supplied by reference TRBV11-3 and TRBJ2-3, is EAGVVQSPRYKIIEKKQPVAFWCNPISGHNTLYWYLQNLGQGPELLIRYENEEAVDDSQLPKDRFSAERLKGVDSTLKIQPAELGDSAVYLCASSFNTDTQYFGPGTRLTVL.

This clone was found once. The chain is built from TRBV5-1 and TRBJ1-2; TRBD1 agrees at 8 bases. This CDR3 is built from 14 residues. The V and J ends lost 4 bases and 3 bases, in that order; junction bases with no gene match: 5. CDR1 and CDR2 from the germline V gene are SGHRS and YFSETQ. The CDR3 DNA reads TGCGCCAGCAGCAACGCAGGGGGCGACTATGGCTACACCTTC. Residues: CASSNAGGDYGYTF.

The chain couples TRBV9 to TRBJ1-4; D may be TRBD1 (5 bases). The V end lost 3 bases, the J end lost 8 bases, and 17 bases lay between the germline ends. This CDR3 is 15 amino acids long. From germline, CDR1 is SGDLS and CDR2 YYNGEE. The CDR3 sequence: CASSEGSQVWEKLFF. In DNA, the CDR3 is TGTGCCAGCAGCGAGGGGTCGCAGGTCTGGGAAAAACTGTTTTTT.

The chain employs TRBV19 and TRBJ2-5; maybe TRBD1 (5 bases). There are 14 residues in the CDR3. CDR1 is LNHDA and CDR2 is SQIVND in the germline V gene (reference sequence). Deletions cut 5 bases from V and 4 bases from J, with 14 bases between. The chain's CDR3 is CASSPQTVTETQYF. In nucleotides, the CDR3 is TGTGCCAGTAGTCCACAGACAGTTACAGAGACCCAGTACTTC.

The genes are TRBV28 and TRBJ2-7; tentatively, D is TRBD2 (5 bases). The germline V and J ends were trimmed by 5 bases and 6 bases, with 17 bases remaining between them. The CDR3 sequence is 14 residues long. Germline-derived CDR1 and CDR2 are MDHEN and SYDVKM. In nucleotides, the CDR3 is TGTGCCAGCAGTGGCCTCCCGGGGTCTCTCGAGCAGTACTTC. Protein: CASSGLPGSLEQYF.

This clone was seen a handful of times. The chain is built from TRBV9 and TRBJ1-1, with 9 nucleotides matching TRBD1. Germline V gives CDR1 SGDLS, CDR2 YYNGEE. CDR3 length: 14 residues. J gave up 1 base and V 3 bases, and 1 base lay outside the gene matches. The CDR3, as DNA: TGTGCCAGCAGCGGGGGACAGGGGAACACTGAAGCTTTCTTT. Its translation is CASSGGQGNTEAFF.

This sequence joins TRBV5-5 and TRBJ1-2; 10 bases match TRBD1. This CDR3 comprises 13 residues. The germline V gene encodes CDR1 SGHKS and CDR2 YYEKEE (reference sequence). Losses at the gene ends were 2 bases for V and 6 bases for J; bases not matched to a gene: 1. In DNA, the CDR3 is TGTGCCAGCAGCTTTGACAGGGGGCATGGCTACACCTTC. This encodes CASSFDRGHGYTF. The full variable domain, completed using reference TRBV5-5 and TRBJ1-2, is DAGVTQSPTHLIKTRGQQVTLRCSPISGHKSVSWYQQVLGQGPQFIFQYYEKEERGRGNFPDRFSARQFPNYSSELNVNALLLGDSALYLCASSFDRGHGYTFGSGTRLTVV.

The chain joins TRBV5-1 to TRBJ2-7, with a weak D call TRBD2 (5 bases). V lost 4 bases and J lost 4, with 18 bases in between. CDR1 and CDR2 (germline): SGHRS, YFSETQ. This CDR3 region has 15 residues. CDR3 bases: TGCGCCAGCAGCCCCAAGCCCGGGGTACAGTACGAGCAGTACTTC. Residues: CASSPKPGVQYEQYF.

The V and J genes are TRBV5-8 and TRBJ1-1; D is possibly TRBD1 (5 bases). Per the germline V gene, CDR1 is SGHTS and CDR2 is YDEGEE. V lost 1 base and J lost 10, with 17 bases in between. The CDR3 is 14 amino acids. The CDR3 region is CASSLQGLRGGAFF. Here the CDR3 DNA reads TGTGCCAGCAGCTTGCAGGGACTCCGGGGGGGAGCTTTCTTT.

The J gene is TRBJ1-1, the V gene TRBV28, with a possible D match to TRBD1 (5 bases). CDR3 length equals 16 residues. V was pared by 6 bases and J by 9 bases, with 26 bases between. CDR1 and CDR2 (germline): MDHEN, SYDVKM. The CDR3 region is CASRGTQDSYGGKAFF. CDR3 in DNA: TGTGCCAGCAGGGGAACACAAGACAGCTACGGTGGAAAAGCTTTCTTT.

The rearrangement links TRBV28 to TRBJ1-5; D is perhaps TRBD1 (6 bases). Germline V gene data show CDR1 as MDHEN and CDR2 as SYDVKM. The CDR3 runs to 18 residues. V was clipped by 3 bases and J by 5 bases, with 23 bases between them. The CDR3 spells CASSFPRTALLRDQPQHF. CDR3 in DNA: TGTGCCAGCAGTTTTCCCAGGACAGCCCTATTGCGGGATCAGCCCCAGCATTTT.

In regard to this clone: Other DNA sequences in this specimen translate into the identical CDR3. The rearrangement joins TRBV5-4 to TRBJ1-1; 7 positions agree with TRBD1. Trimming at V came to 5 bases and at J to 4 bases, leaving 2 bases not matched to a gene. This CDR3 has 12 residues. Germline-derived CDR1 and CDR2 are SGHNT and YYREEE (reference sequence). In nucleotides, the CDR3 is TGTGCCAGCAGTTCAGGGGGCACTGAAGCTTTCTTT. This codes for CASSSGGTEAFF.

V is TRBV7-8 and J is TRBJ1-2; D perhaps matches TRBD1 (5 bases). The length of the CDR3 is 15 residues. V was shortened by 2 bases and J by 2 bases, with 12 bases between the two germline ends. The V gene's germline CDR1 is SGHVS and CDR2 FQNEAQ. In DNA, the CDR3 is TGTGCCAGCAGCTTACAGGCAGGGCCAAACTATGGCTACACCTTC. It yields the protein CASSLQAGPNYGYTF.